Below, 14 T cell receptor beta chains from the same sample are listed, as sequenced in a study of blood T cell repertoires in COVID-19. Libraries were prepared by immunoSEQ multiplex PCR; TCRdb keeps only in-frame clonotypes and omits some of them. Among more than 350,000 clones listed, over 75% were seen once. Material for sequencing was PBMCs or T cells enriched from blood (not recorded which). The origin of the receptors is a woman under 30 who had been exposed to COVID-19.

CDR3 in amino acids: CASSHHTGQGGDNEQFF. The CDR3 nucleotides are TGTGCCAGCAGCCACCACACGGGACAGGGTGGGGACAATGAGCAGTTCTTC. V usage is TRBV4-2 and J usage is TRBJ2-1, with 9 bases fitting TRBD1. The germline V gene encodes CDR1 LGHNA and CDR2 YNFKEQ. The V and J ends lost 3 bases and 5 bases, in that order; junction bases with no gene match: 11. The CDR3 covers 17 residues.

The chain recombines TRBV5-6 with TRBJ1-1, with 9 bases identical to TRBD1. The CDR3 covers 14 residues. Germline-derived CDR1 and CDR2 are SGHDT and YYEEEE. V lost 3 bases, J lost 3 bases, and 3 bases stayed unmatched. The DNA for the CDR3 is TGTGCCAGCAGCTGGGACAGGGAGGACACTGAAGCTTTCTTT. This translates into CASSWDREDTEAFF.

Only one count was recorded for this clone. The V gene is TRBV5-4, the J gene TRBJ2-1; 7 nucleotides agree with TRBD2. Germline assignment: CDR1 SGHNT and CDR2 YYREEE (reference sequence). The V and J ends lost 0 bases and 4 bases, in that order; junction bases with no gene match: 4. This CDR3 has 15 residues. The CDR3 nucleotides read TGTGCCAGCAGCTTGGAGGCGGGAGCGTACAATGAGCAGTTCTTC. It translates to CASSLEAGAYNEQFF.

The chain is built from TRBV7-9 and TRBJ1-2; the D is unclear. The CDR3 contains 13 residues. Germline CDR1 is SEHNR and CDR2 is FQNEAQ (reference sequence). V was cut by 2 bases and J by 3 bases, with 7 bases left in between. The CDR3 region is CASSLTDYYGYTF. The CDR3 DNA sequence: TGTGCCAGCAGCTTAACAGATTACTATGGCTACACCTTC.

The gene calls are TRBV19 and TRBJ2-1; D not certain. The CDR3 is made up of 15 amino acids. Germline loops: CDR1 LNHDA, CDR2 SQIVND (reference sequence). V was shortened by 8 bases and J by 0 bases, with 14 bases between the two germline ends. The CDR3 region is CASALGPSSYNEQFF. CDR3 coding DNA: TGTGCCAGTGCTCTAGGCCCCAGCTCCTACAATGAGCAGTTCTTC.

This clone was seen just once. V and J are TRBV3-1 (or the pseudogene TRBV3-2) and TRBJ2-7; tentatively, D is TRBD2 (5 bases). Germline-derived CDR1 and CDR2 are LGHDT and YNNKEL (reference sequence). The ends were cut back, 0 bases at V and 5 bases at J, with 14 bases in the middle. This CDR3 is 15 amino acids long. CDR3: CASSQDYGGSNEQYF. CDR3 DNA: TGTGCCAGCAGCCAAGATTACGGCGGGTCCAACGAGCAGTACTTC.

This sequence joins TRBV3-1 (or the pseudogene TRBV3-2) and TRBJ1-2, with a possible D match to TRBD1 (5 bases). V was cut by 0 bases and J by 8 bases, with 22 bases left in between. Per the germline V gene, CDR1 is LGHDT and CDR2 is YNNKEL (reference sequence). The CDR3 is 17 amino acids. The CDR3 reads CASSQDWAGLFGYGYTF. CDR3 nucleotides: TGTGCCAGCAGCCAAGATTGGGCAGGGCTGTTTGGTTACGGCTACACCTTC.

The rearrangement links TRBV14 to TRBJ1-5; unclear D gene. The CDR3 consists of 12 residues. Per the germline V gene, CDR1 is SGHDN and CDR2 is FVKESK. V lost 3 bases, J lost 4 bases, and 4 bases lay in between. Here the CDR3 reads CASSHGNQPQHF. The DNA for the CDR3 is TGTGCCAGCAGCCACGGGAATCAGCCCCAGCATTTT.

This clone was observed a single time. The chain carries TRBV7-9 and TRBJ2-3; 10 bases align to TRBD1. Looked up from germline, CDR1 is SEHNR and CDR2 is FQNEAQ (reference sequence). The V segment lost 4 bases and the J segment 3 bases; nucleotides outside the gene matches: 4. The CDR3 has 15 residues. The CDR3 sequence is CASSSRDRGTDTQYF. The CDR3 nucleotides are TGTGCCAGCAGCTCACGGGACAGGGGAACAGATACGCAGTATTTT.

As concerns this clone: One junction end does not reproduce the germline sequence, and a read error may be involved. This chain uses TRBV12-3 or TRBV12-4 with TRBJ2-3, with 14 bases that match TRBD2. CDR3 length equals 13 residues. Written as DNA, the CDR3 is TGTGCCAGCAGTCCCGGGACTAGCGGGGGAGGCCTTTTT. Translating it yields CASSPGTSGGGLF.

The chain uses TRBV1 and TRBJ2-3; the D call of TRBD2 is as the table states it, not checked on the DNA. TRBV1 is labeled a pseudogene. This CDR3 has 14 amino acids. As DNA, the CDR3 is TGCACCAGCCGGACTAGCGGGAACACAGATACGCAGTATTTT. Translating it yields CTSRTSGNTDTQYF.

The V and J genes are TRBV13 and TRBJ1-1, with D possibly being TRBD1 (5 bases). V shed 1 base and J shed 0 bases, with 15 bases lying between them. The germline V gene has CDR1 PRHDT and CDR2 FYEKMQ (reference sequence). This CDR3 has 17 residues. CDR3: CASSLEGLGVVNTEAFF. The DNA of the CDR3 is TGTGCCAGCAGCTTAGAGGGTTTAGGGGTTGTGAACACTGAAGCTTTCTTT.

In its sample, this clone was seen once. The chain combines TRBV7-9 with TRBJ2-7; D possibly corresponds to TRBD1 (6 bases). The CDR3 has 15 residues. CDR1 is SEHNR, CDR2 FQNEAQ, per germline (reference sequence). V was shortened by 2 bases and J by 3 bases, with 14 bases between the two germline ends. As DNA, the CDR3 is TGTGCCAGCAGCTTACGGGGACAAGGGTTCTACGAGCAGTACTTC. Protein: CASSLRGQGFYEQYF.

The CDR3 here is CASSDLAGVETQYF. CDR3 DNA: TGCGCCAGCAGTGACCTAGCGGGAGTTGAGACCCAGTACTTC. The gene calls are TRBV10-2 and TRBJ2-5, with TRBD2 matching over 10 bases. This CDR3 is 14 amino acids long. V shed 3 bases and J 5 bases; nucleotides not matched to a gene: 3. Germline-derived CDR1 and CDR2 are WSHSY and SAAADI.